This TCR beta chain originates from a study of T cell repertoires in cytomegalovirus infection. The CDR3 sequence is 16 residues long. Germline CDR1 is LNHDA and CDR2 is SQIVND (reference sequence). Trimming left V 1 base short and J 0 bases short, with 12 bases between. TCRdb re-called the reads with MiXCR, one entry per CDR3 protein. In the table there are some 600,000 distinct CDR3 sequences, 20% to 25% of which are singletons. The sequence was collected from a human donor in good health (CMV status not recorded). Some clones in this sample may be carry-over from other donors' samples. The V call is TRBV19, the J call TRBJ1-1; TRBD1 might be the D (5 bases). The sequenced sample consisted of CD8+ T cells from PBMCs. The CDR3 region is CASSIGPPGVNTEAFF. The CDR3 coding sequence is TGTGCCAGTAGTATAGGCCCCCCGGGGGTGAACACTGAAGCTTTCTTT.